The sequence of this T cell receptor beta chain was determined in a study of T cells in Graves' hyperthyroidism and ophthalmopathy. Study conclusions and caveats: A model using 13 V-J features told ophthalmopathy apart from stable hyperthyroidism.

This clonotype was seen only a few times. The antigen is undetermined. Template material for amplifying TCR beta CDR3 regions consisted of RNA transcripts. The primer set for the first-round RT-PCR of the TCR CDR3 was HTBI. TCRdb analysed the multiplex PCR reads with MiXCR anew, one entry per CDR3 protein. The sample yields under 700,000 distinct CDR3 sequences, 16% seen once. The study excluded patients with uncontrolled infection, other autoimmune disease, pregnancy or lactation. Thyroid ultrasound, orbital computed tomography, clinical symptoms, and serum thyroxine and TRAb underpinned diagnoses. PBMCs were sourced from approximately 9.3 ml fresh peripheral blood. The CDR3 is made up of 14 amino acids. CDR1 SEHNR and CDR2 FQNEAQ come from the germline V gene (reference sequence). V was cut by 3 bases and J by 0 bases, with 6 bases left in between.

The source material was blood. V usage is TRBV7-9 and J usage is TRBJ2-1; D is undetermined. This sequence originates from a woman between 18 and 30 years old with Graves' hyperthyroidism. The CDR3 sequence is CASSFGDSYNEQFF. CDR3 nucleotides: TGTGCCAGCAGCTTTGGCGACTCCTACAATGAGCAGTTCTTC.